This entry is about one TCR beta chain. Its antigen is not identified. The data originate from a study of cytomegalovirus exposure and HLA in healthy donors. Overall study context: Early released data comprised around 79 million unique TCRs from HLA-typed donors. Of all 400 or so donors who were genotyped, roughly 81% belonged to the Caucasian-associated ancestry cluster.

Regarding the study as a whole: Later, TCR association rates were found to vary by HLA locus, highest for DRB1 and lowest for HLA-C.

The PCR contained 60 Vbeta and 13 Jbeta primers. Libraries were prepared by immunoSEQ multiplex PCR; TCRdb keeps only in-frame clonotypes and omits some of them. The sample has over 85,000 clones, nearly 65% seen once. Germline lookup yields CDR1 SQVTM and CDR2 ANQGSEA. The CDR3 totals 13 residues. V lost 7 bases to trimming and J lost 1 base; unmatched junction nucleotides: 4. The TCR comes from a human donor in good health. Sequencing was performed on PBMCs. The V and J genes are TRBV29-1 and TRBJ2-1, with 7 nucleotides matching TRBD1. The CDR3 region has the DNA TGCAGCGCTGACAGGGTTTCCTACAATGAGCAGTTCTTC. As protein: CSADRVSYNEQFF.